One TCR beta chain is described in this entry. The antigen it binds to is not known. One base away there is no much larger clone; base qualities are not given. The sample originates from a study of naive and memory T cell subsets (dated 2017 in TCRdb). Turning to the overall study: The study applied an open-source, UMI-based TCR alpha and beta sequencing pipeline to sorted naive and memory peripheral blood T cell subsets. The functional CMV T cell responses agreed completely with IgG serology results. RNA was DNase-treated and reverse transcribed with TCR constant-region primers, mostly using SuperScript III.

The library was produced with UMI-ligation and nested PCR. The beta constant-region primer was an equimolar mix of two oligonucleotides covering both TRBC1 and TRBC2. The ligated cDNA went through four rounds of PCR with nested alpha and beta constant-region primers together with the SP2 primer. A single-stranded oligonucleotide containing the SP2 primer and a 12-nucleotide UMI was joined to the 3' end of the cDNA by T4 RNA ligase 1. Incubation of the ligation reaction lasted roughly 19-25 hours at 16 degrees C. PCR2 was typically run as a SYBR Green qPCR and stopped at a predetermined threshold to prevent over-amplification. All purifications after the first were performed with Agencourt AMPure XP magnetic beads. Libraries were quantified by Qubit and checked on a TapeStation, where a main peak was expected near 650 bp. Pooled libraries were sequenced on an Illumina MiSeq using v2 2x251 paired-end kits, and typically roughly 0.85-2.2 million reads were obtained per sample. Each sample library was pooled at around 4.1 nM, and about 5-7% PhiX was included to improve cluster recognition. Turning to the authors' computational methods: V and J genes were assigned to Demultiplexor-processed FASTQ reads by Decombinator through tag matching, with a single base-pair mismatch being allowed. Collapsinator used UMIs to correct both sequencing errors and frequency errors arising from PCR heterogeneity. TCRs were translated and CDR3s were extracted from the conserved cysteine to the FGXG phenylalanine by CDR3Translator, with non-productive sequences being flagged. Repertoires were subsampled to equal numbers of UMI-defined TCRs before Gini, Shannon entropy and inverse Simpson indices were calculated. Clonotype abundance distributions were fitted to a power law by maximum likelihood within the linear range. When run on a single naive CD8 sample, MIGEC and the pipeline yielded similar UMI counts, similar unique TCR numbers and similar clonal distributions. In one analysis, naive TCRs also found in any memory subset of the same donor were removed from the naive repertoire. The repertoires were searched for roughly 7,900 CMV-associated CDR3 sequences that had been compiled from VDJdb and a published dataset. The raw public reads went through TCRdb reprocessing: fastp at Q25, MiXCR clone calling, in-frame beta chains kept. Duplicate CDR3 protein sequences are folded into a single record with the most common DNA and genes. The V and J calls reflect TCRdb's pipeline rather than the authors' work. Here the sample has some 82,000 distinct CDR3 sequences; over 9% occur a single time. Over 0.11% of the sample comes from the top ten.

Paper-wide results and their limitations: After error correction, only a single occurrence was seen for over 95% of naive TCR sequences, so much steeper abundance distributions were produced than in memory subsets. A clonotype was defined as a single alpha or beta chain sequence rather than as a paired alpha/beta receptor. In both CD4 and CD8 cells, going from naive through CM, EM and EMRA, the Gini index went up while Shannon and inverse Simpson diversity went down. The repertoire findings for the naive and memory subsets could not be validated, as no ground truth was available. A few larger clonotypes were present in naive repertoires, especially CD8 naive repertoires, and these clonotypes were possibly memory cells re-expressing CD45RA. RNA-based TCR counts may be influenced by expression changes linked to T cell activation and differentiation. The abundance of TCRs followed a power law with an exponent that differed between naive and memory subsets yet stayed consistent across the three individuals.

Separate amplification of TCR alpha and beta chain libraries was performed from the second PCR step onward. Donor CMV status was determined by IFNgamma production from CD4+ T cells after overnight stimulation of fresh PBMCs with CMV viral lysate. CD4 T cells were positively selected with Miltenyi beads, followed by positive selection of CD8 T cells from the CD4-negative fraction. After staining for CD3, CD4, CD8, CD45RA, CD27 and a live/dead dye, cells were sorted on a BD Aria II into four subsets based on CD45RA and CD27. Blood came from a few healthy volunteers, each fractionated into CD4 and CD8 T cells and then into four differentiation subsets. About 120 ml of peripheral blood was drawn per donor, and PBMC were isolated by Ficoll-Paque PLUS density-gradient centrifugation. Sorted cells were lysed in RLT buffer, after which RNA was extracted using a Qiagen RNeasy kit and stored at -80 degrees C.

The receptor was derived from a human donor in good health. Source material: naive CD4+ T cells from blood. According to the study, the label for this sample's cell subset or site signals: naive T cells, CD45RA high CD27+.

CDR3 reads: CAWSLNLRSGYTF. The DNA is as follows: TGTGCCTGGAGTCTAAATCTCCGGAGTGGCTACACCTTC. The receptor chain draws on TRBV30 and TRBJ1-2, with no confident D gene call. CDR1 and CDR2, looked up from the germline V gene (reference sequence), are GTSNPN and SVGIG. The junction carries 14 bases between V and J, which are trimmed by 2 bases and 7 bases respectively. The CDR3 starts with the cysteine, ends with the phenylalanine, and has 13 residues. The CDR3 DNA has 39 bases and is translated from base 1. Extended through the reference TRBV30 and TRBJ1-2 proteins, this CDR3 yields the full variable domain: SQTIHQWPATLVQPVGSPLSLECTVEGTSNPNLYWYRQAAGRGLQLLFYSVGIGQISSEVPQNLSASRPQDRQFILSSKKLLLSDSGFYLCAWSLNLRSGYTFGSGTRLTVV.